These 17 T cell receptor beta chains were sequenced from one sample in a study of response to subunit inactivated influenza vaccine. One entry per CDR3 protein, called by TCRdb with MiXCR from the RT-PCR reads. The table lists around 580,000 distinct CDR3 sequences, 13% to 15% of them singletons. Sequences were derived from PBMCs from blood, sampled roughly 13 days after vaccination. The receptors originated from a man aged 45-65 years who received an inactivated influenza vaccine.

This clonotype was observed at least ten times. Here the CDR3 reads CATDRDKGQPQHF. The CDR3, as DNA: TGTGCCACCGATCGGGACAAGGGTCAGCCCCAGCATTTT. The chain combines TRBV15 with TRBJ1-5, with TRBD1 as a possible D gene (6 bases). Germline assignment: CDR1 LNHNV and CDR2 YYDKDF (reference sequence). With 8 bases removed from V and 6 bases from J, the gap between germline ends came to 14 bases. The CDR3 spans 13 residues.

This chain uses TRBV28 with TRBJ1-4; the D gene is possibly TRBD1 (6 bases). Germline-derived CDR1 and CDR2 are MDHEN and SYDVKM. The CDR3 runs to 15 residues. V was clipped by 5 bases and J by 1 base, with 11 bases between them. The CDR3 sequence: CASSPPRGTNEKLFF. DNA for the CDR3: TGTGCCAGCAGTCCGCCCAGGGGAACTAATGAAAAACTGTTTTTT.

V and J are TRBV11-2 and TRBJ2-7, with D perhaps matching TRBD1 or TRBD2 (5 bases each). Per the germline V gene, CDR1 is SGHAT and CDR2 is FQNNGV. Trimming left V 3 bases short and J 2 bases short, with 11 bases between. The CDR3 is made up of 14 amino acids. The CDR3, as DNA: TGTGCCAGCAGCTTCCGGGACGGAGCCTACGAGCAGTACTTC. This gives the protein CASSFRDGAYEQYF.

The chain joins TRBV5-1 to TRBJ2-7, with 10 bases aligning to TRBD1. The CDR3 runs to 15 residues. The J segment lost 2 bases and the V segment lost 4 bases, leaving 6 bases of the junction unmatched. Germline lookup yields CDR1 SGHRS and CDR2 YFSETQ. The CDR3: CASSPQTGGAYEQYF. CDR3 nucleotides: TGCGCCAGCAGCCCGCAGACAGGGGGCGCCTACGAGCAGTACTTC.

The J gene is TRBJ2-2, the V gene TRBV29-1; weak D call: TRBD2 (6 bases). CDR1 and CDR2 (germline): SQVTM, ANQGSEA. The CDR3 is 14 amino acids. The V gene lost 3 bases and the J gene lost 6 bases, with 14 bases spanning the gap. CDR3 sequence (DNA): TGCAGCGTTGACGGGGGTTTTGGATCCGGGGAGCTGTTTTTT. This gives the protein CSVDGGFGSGELFF.

The CDR3 DNA reads as TGCGCCAGCAGCCAAGGTCCTAGCGGGTTGTACAATGAGCAGTTCTTC. Translated, it gives CASSQGPSGLYNEQFF. The chain employs TRBV4-3 and TRBJ2-1; 8 positions match TRBD2. This CDR3 comprises 16 residues. Germline values: CDR1 LGHNA, CDR2 YSLEER. With V trimmed by 1 base and J by 4 bases, 6 bases remained unmatched.

This clonotype has just a few counts. The chain joins TRBV9 to TRBJ2-5, with D possibly being TRBD2 (5 bases). From germline, CDR1 is SGDLS and CDR2 YYNGEE. The CDR3 has 13 residues. V was trimmed by 0 bases and J by 4 bases, leaving 7 bases between them. CDR3 bases: TGTGCCAGCAGCGTAGGACGGGGAGAGACCCAGTACTTC. Protein product: CASSVGRGETQYF.

Points on this clonotype: Here the CDR3 omits its conserved ending phenylalanine or tryptophan, so a read error is the likely source. The V call is TRBV12-3 or TRBV12-4, the J call TRBJ2-3; 8 bases agree with TRBD2. The CDR3 spans 14 residues. V was clipped by 7 bases and J by 3 bases; unmatched bases: 6. The CDR3 DNA is TGTGCCAGCACCCGGGGGGGAGGGACAGATACGCAGTATGTT. Amino acid sequence: CASTRGGGTDTQYV.

This clonotype was detected only a few times. This chain uses TRBV29-1 with TRBJ2-3; 7 bases are a match to TRBD1. The CDR3 runs 14 residues. The V gene end was trimmed by 6 bases and the J gene end by 0 bases; junction bases not matched to a gene: 6. The germline V gene encodes CDR1 SQVTM and CDR2 ANQGSEA. In nucleotides, the CDR3 is TGCAGCGTCCAGGGGGTCGGAAGCACAGATACGCAGTATTTT. This translates into CSVQGVGSTDTQYF.

The chain recombines TRBV28 with TRBJ2-7; D not resolved. The V end was cut by 2 bases, the J end by 0 bases, with 8 bases between. This CDR3 is built from 14 residues. Germline loops: CDR1 MDHEN, CDR2 SYDVKM. This chain's CDR3 is CASSLRLSSYEQYF. In DNA form, the CDR3 reads TGTGCCAGCAGTTTAAGGCTCAGCTCCTACGAGCAGTACTTC.

J is TRBJ2-7 and V is TRBV7-6; no clear D gene. The CDR3 sequence is 13 residues long. Between the trimmed V and J ends, which lost 5 bases and 4 bases, there was a span of 12 bases. The germline gives CDR1 SGHVS, CDR2 FNYEAQ. This chain's CDR3 is CASSPVSAYEQYF. In DNA form, the CDR3 reads TGTGCCAGCAGCCCTGTGAGCGCGTACGAGCAGTACTTC.

The genes are TRBV28 and TRBJ1-3; tentative D call: TRBD1 (5 bases). With 3 bases removed from V and 2 bases from J, the gap between germline ends came to 11 bases. Per the germline V gene, CDR1 is MDHEN and CDR2 is SYDVKM. The CDR3 runs to 15 residues. The CDR3 nucleotides read TGTGCCAGCAGTTTGACCGGCAGGGCTGGAAACACCATATATTTT. Encoded protein: CASSLTGRAGNTIYF.

This chain links TRBV12-3 or TRBV12-4 with TRBJ1-6, with D maybe TRBD1 (5 bases). The CDR3 is 14 amino acids. Trimming shortened V by 6 bases and J by 10 bases, and 16 bases separated the two germline ends. CDR3 bases: TGTGCCAGCAGGATCCCGGGGCCTTGGTCACCCCTCCACTTT. Its translation is CASRIPGPWSPLHF.

In this sample, this clonotype turned up a few times. The CDR3 DNA is TGCAGTGCTAGACTTGGAAGCGCTTTCTTT. Protein sequence: CSARLGSAFF. This chain uses TRBV20-1 with TRBJ1-1; D gene uncertain. Germline V CDR1 and CDR2: DFQATT, SNEGSKA (reference sequence). The CDR3 loop spans 10 amino acids. The germline V and J ends were trimmed by 2 bases and 11 bases, with 9 bases remaining between them.

The chain is built from TRBV3-1 and TRBJ2-5; D is ambiguous. This CDR3 is 14 amino acids long. V gave up 3 bases and J gave up 1 base, with 9 bases separating them. Germline loops: CDR1 LGHDT, CDR2 YNNKEL (reference sequence). CDR3: CASSHHSGQETQYF. The DNA of the CDR3 is TGTGCCAGCAGCCATCATTCGGGCCAAGAGACCCAGTACTTC.

This clonotype was seen a handful of times. V gene TRBV7-2 combines with J gene TRBJ2-2; D is uncertain. The CDR3 totals 15 residues. The V gene's germline CDR1 is SGHTA and CDR2 FQGNSA. Trimming took 3 bases from V and 3 from J, leaving 11 bases between them. CDR3 coding DNA: TGTGCCAGCAGCTTGAGGCTGGGGTACACCGGGGAGCTGTTTTTT. This encodes CASSLRLGYTGELFF.

This clonotype was observed at least ten times. The J gene is TRBJ2-1, the V gene TRBV11-2; no definite D call. The germline CDR1 and CDR2 sequences are SGHAT and FQNNGV. This CDR3 is 10 amino acids long. V was trimmed by 2 bases and J by 9 bases, leaving 2 bases between them. CDR3 bases: TGTGCCAGCAGCTTAATTGAGCAGTTCTTC. Its protein product is CASSLIEQFF.